A selection of T cell receptor beta chains follows, all from one sample in a study of Ad26.COV2.S vaccination and SARS-CoV-2 variants. Clones were sequenced by immunoSEQ multiplex PCR, and TCRdb holds only the in-frame ones, with some missing. The table lists just over 350,000 clones, about 88% of them singletons, with roughly 3.1% in the top ten. Specimen: peripheral blood, collected in a trial of Ad26.COV2.S vaccine versus placebo. These receptors all stem from a person aged 18-65 years who received the Ad26.COV2.S COVID-19 vaccine or a placebo. Both conserved end residues are part of each CDR3. Each record gives: V gene, D gene, clone size, J gene, CDR3 protein, CDR3 DNA. A D gene is named only where the DNA matches it firmly. Not every row has a clone size; where given, it reads once, few, many or a size class.

TRBV30	NA	NA	TRBJ2-7	CAWIMAINEQYF	TGTGCCTGGATTATGGCCATCAACGAGCAGTACTTC
TRBV29-1	TRBD2	NA	TRBJ2-3	CSVGASGGTDTQYF	TGCAGCGTTGGAGCTAGCGGTGGCACAGATACGCAGTATTTT
TRBV30	TRBD2	once	TRBJ2-7	CAWSTLAGNSYEQYF	TGTGCCTGGAGCACCCTAGCGGGGAACTCCTACGAGCAGTACTTC
TRBV6-5	TRBD1	NA	TRBJ2-2	CASSYDRGVGELFF	TGTGCCAGCAGTTACGACAGGGGGGTCGGGGAGCTGTTTTTT
TRBV30	NA	NA	TRBJ2-7	CAWGIHEQYF	TGTGCCTGGGGAATCCACGAGCAGTACTTC
TRBV6-6	NA	NA	TRBJ1-6	CASRRLRELYNSPLHF	TGTGCCAGCAGAAGACTCCGGGAGCTATATAATTCACCCCTCCACTTT
TRBV4-1	NA	NA	TRBJ2-7	CASSQEEGTSSEQYF	TGCGCCAGCAGCCAAGAGGAGGGGACTTCTAGCGAGCAGTACTTC
TRBV6-1	TRBD1	NA	TRBJ2-7	CASSPGTVGEQYF	TGTGCCAGCAGCCCCGGGACAGTAGGAGAGCAGTACTTC
TRBV12-3/TRBV12-4	NA	NA	TRBJ1-1	CASSFPRGEAFF	TGTGCCAGCAGTTTCCCGAGGGGTGAAGCTTTCTTT
TRBV10-3	TRBD1	NA	TRBJ2-7	CAISERQGNYEQYF	TGTGCCATCAGTGAGAGACAGGGGAACTACGAGCAGTACTTC
TRBV5-1	NA	many	TRBJ1-4	CASSLEGRPTNEKLFF	TGCGCCAGCAGCTTGGAAGGGCGGCCAACTAATGAAAAACTGTTTTTT
TRBV15	TRBD1	few	TRBJ2-7	CATSLRTGSYEQYF	TGTGCCACCAGCCTCAGGACAGGGTCCTACGAGCAGTACTTC
TRBV28	TRBD1	NA	TRBJ2-5	CASSGPGHRGVETQYF	TGTGCCAGCAGTGGTCCCGGACACAGGGGGGTAGAGACCCAGTACTTC
TRBV30	NA	NA	TRBJ1-3	CAWSVERGRRGNTIYF	TGTGCCTGGAGTGTAGAGCGGGGTCGTCGTGGAAACACCATATATTTT
TRBV3-1/TRBV3-2	NA	NA	TRBJ1-1	CASSQGSRNDEAFF	TGTGCCAGCAGCCAAGGCTCCAGGAACGATGAAGCTTTCTTT
TRBV7-2	NA	NA	TRBJ1-1	CASSLRQNTEAFF	TGTGCCAGCAGCTTACGTCAGAACACTGAAGCTTTCTTT
TRBV5-5	TRBD1	NA	TRBJ1-5	CASSLDGTGGQQPQHF	TGTGCCAGCAGCTTGGATGGGACAGGGGGTCAACAGCCCCAGCATTTT
TRBV5-1	NA	NA	TRBJ2-5	CASNMGLGETQYF	TGCGCCAGCAACATGGGATTAGGAGAGACCCAGTACTTC
TRBV6-2/TRBV6-3	NA	NA	TRBJ1-6	CASSLGSTGSYNSPLHF	TGTGCCAGCAGTTTGGGATCGACAGGCTCCTATAATTCACCCCTCCACTTT
TRBV2	TRBD1	NA	TRBJ1-2	CASRPGQGRGGYTF	TGTGCCAGCAGACCTGGACAGGGGAGAGGAGGCTACACCTTC
TRBV5-5	NA	NA	TRBJ1-3	CASSLYQWSADTIYF	TGTGCCAGCAGCTTGTACCAGTGGTCGGCGGACACCATATATTTT
TRBV5-1	NA	NA	TRBJ1-3	CASSLAGGRAGNTIYF	TGCGCCAGCAGCTTGGCAGGAGGTAGAGCTGGAAACACCATATATTTT
TRBV6-5	NA	NA	TRBJ1-4	CASRKDRAGSEKLFF	TGTGCCAGCAGAAAGGATAGGGCGGGTAGTGAAAAACTGTTTTTT
TRBV28	TRBD2	NA	TRBJ2-7	CASSPGLAGGYEQYF	TGTGCCAGCAGCCCGGGACTAGCGGGAGGCTATGAGCAGTACTTC
TRBV7-8	TRBD2	NA	TRBJ2-7	CASSGRLARQQYF	TGTGCCAGCAGCGGAAGACTAGCGCGACAGCAGTACTTC
TRBV10-1	NA	NA	TRBJ2-1	CASSVWLGDNEQFF	TGCGCCAGCAGTGTTTGGCTTGGCGACAATGAGCAGTTCTTC
TRBV9	NA	NA	TRBJ2-7	CASSVQAASYEQYF	TGTGCCAGCAGCGTACAAGCAGCGTCCTACGAGCAGTACTTC
TRBV11-2	TRBD2	NA	TRBJ2-7	CASSLLGLSGLVAYEQYF	TGTGCCAGCAGCTTACTAGGATTGTCGGGACTAGTAGCCTACGAGCAGTACTTC
TRBV12-3/TRBV12-4	NA	NA	TRBJ2-1	CASSFQIYNEQFF	TGTGCCAGCAGTTTCCAGATCTACAATGAGCAGTTCTTC
TRBV5-5	NA	NA	TRBJ2-1	CASSLAPGSFNEQFF	TGTGCCAGCAGCTTGGCTCCGGGATCCTTCAATGAGCAGTTCTTC
TRBV7-9	TRBD1	few	TRBJ2-7	CASSHNSRTGIEQYF	TGTGCCAGCAGCCATAACTCCCGGACAGGGATCGAGCAGTACTTC
TRBV6-5	NA	NA	TRBJ1-1	CASSYHSRTEAFF	TGTGCCAGCAGTTACCACTCACGGACTGAAGCTTTCTTT
TRBV5-1	TRBD1	NA	TRBJ2-5	CASSLGVGGLVGETQYF	TGCGCCAGCAGCTTGGGGGTAGGGGGCTTGGTTGGCGAGACCCAGTACTTC
TRBV11-2	TRBD2	NA	TRBJ2-2	CASSLVAGGPAGELFF	TGTGCCAGCAGCTTAGTAGCGGGGGGGCCTGCCGGGGAGCTGTTTTTT
TRBV6-4	TRBD2	NA	TRBJ2-3	CASSAGTSVDTQYF	TGTGCCAGCAGTGCCGGGACTAGTGTGGATACGCAGTATTTT
TRBV13	TRBD1	NA	TRBJ1-2	CASSVRQGASYTF	TGTGCCAGCAGCGTCCGACAGGGGGCGAGCTACACCTTC
TRBV2	TRBD1	few	TRBJ1-1	CASSQQGVVNTEAFF	TGTGCCAGCAGTCAACAGGGGGTGGTGAACACTGAAGCTTTCTTT
TRBV20-1	NA	once	TRBJ1-1	CSASPGSVAEAFF	TGCAGTGCTAGTCCAGGGTCCGTCGCTGAAGCTTTCTTT
TRBV5-1	NA	NA	TRBJ2-7	CASSLAVLKGYEQYF	TGCGCCAGCAGCTTGGCCGTACTCAAGGGATACGAGCAGTACTTC
TRBV30	TRBD1	NA	TRBJ1-2	CAWGDRGVGGYTF	TGTGCCTGGGGCGACAGGGGAGTCGGTGGCTACACCTTC
TRBV2	TRBD1	NA	TRBJ1-1	CASSGTGNYEAFF	TGTGCCAGCAGTGGGACAGGCAACTATGAAGCTTTCTTT